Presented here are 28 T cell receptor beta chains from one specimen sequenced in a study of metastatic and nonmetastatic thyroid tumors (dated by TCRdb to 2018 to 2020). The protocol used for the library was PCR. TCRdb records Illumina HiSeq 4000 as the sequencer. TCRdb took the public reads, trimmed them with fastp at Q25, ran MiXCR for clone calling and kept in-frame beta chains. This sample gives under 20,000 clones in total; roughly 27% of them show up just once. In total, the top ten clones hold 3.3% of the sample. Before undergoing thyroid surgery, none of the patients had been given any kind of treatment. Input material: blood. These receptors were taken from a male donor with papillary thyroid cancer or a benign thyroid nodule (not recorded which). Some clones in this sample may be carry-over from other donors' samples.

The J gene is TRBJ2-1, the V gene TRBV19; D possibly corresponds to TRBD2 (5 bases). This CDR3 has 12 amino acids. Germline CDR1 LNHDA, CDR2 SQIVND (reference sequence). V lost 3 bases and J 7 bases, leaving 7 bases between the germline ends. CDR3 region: CASSIGGNEQFF. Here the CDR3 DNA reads TGTGCCAGTAGTATTGGCGGGAATGAGCAGTTCTTC.

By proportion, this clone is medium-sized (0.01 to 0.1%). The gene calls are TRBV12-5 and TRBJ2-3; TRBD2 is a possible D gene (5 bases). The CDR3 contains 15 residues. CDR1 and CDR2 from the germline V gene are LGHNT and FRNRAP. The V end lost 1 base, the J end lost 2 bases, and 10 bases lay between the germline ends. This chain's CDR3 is CASGLGGSATDTQYF. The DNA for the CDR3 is TGTGCTAGTGGTTTGGGCGGGTCGGCCACAGATACGCAGTATTTT.

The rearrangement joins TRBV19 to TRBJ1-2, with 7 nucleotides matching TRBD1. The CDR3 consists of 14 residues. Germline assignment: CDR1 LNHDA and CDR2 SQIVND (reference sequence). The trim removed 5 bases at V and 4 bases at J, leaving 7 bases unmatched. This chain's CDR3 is CASSPIDRAYGYTF. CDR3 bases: TGTGCCAGTAGTCCTATCGACAGGGCCTATGGCTACACCTTC.

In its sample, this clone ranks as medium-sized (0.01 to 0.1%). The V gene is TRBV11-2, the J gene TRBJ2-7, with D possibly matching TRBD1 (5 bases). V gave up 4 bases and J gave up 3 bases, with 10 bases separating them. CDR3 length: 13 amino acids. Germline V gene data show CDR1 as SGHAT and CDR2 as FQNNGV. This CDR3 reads CASSSTVDYEQYF. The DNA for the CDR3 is TGTGCCAGCAGCTCGACAGTGGACTACGAGCAGTACTTC.

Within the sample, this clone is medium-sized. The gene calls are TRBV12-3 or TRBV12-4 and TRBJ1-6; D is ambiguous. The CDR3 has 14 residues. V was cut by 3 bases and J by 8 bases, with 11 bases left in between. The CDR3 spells CASSFFLGHSPLHF. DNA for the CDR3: TGTGCCAGCAGTTTTTTCTTGGGCCATTCACCCCTCCACTTT.

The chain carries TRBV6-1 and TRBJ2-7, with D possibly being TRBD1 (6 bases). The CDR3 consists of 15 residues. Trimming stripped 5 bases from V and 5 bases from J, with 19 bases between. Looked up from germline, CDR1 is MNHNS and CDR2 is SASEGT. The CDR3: CASSSHRVSLHEQYF. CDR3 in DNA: TGTGCCAGCAGTTCCCACAGGGTATCTCTCCACGAGCAGTACTTC.

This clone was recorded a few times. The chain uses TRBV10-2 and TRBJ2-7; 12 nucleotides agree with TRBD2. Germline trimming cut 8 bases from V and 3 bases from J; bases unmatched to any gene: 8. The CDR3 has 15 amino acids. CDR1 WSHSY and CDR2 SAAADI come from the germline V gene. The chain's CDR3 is CASPRTSGKNYEQYF. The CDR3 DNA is TGCGCCAGCCCAAGGACTAGCGGGAAAAACTACGAGCAGTACTTC.

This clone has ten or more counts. CDR3 coding DNA: TGTGCCAGCAGTTACTCGCTGAGCAATCAGCCCCAGCATTTT. Translating gives CASSYSLSNQPQHF. The genes are TRBV6-6 and TRBJ1-5; D gene ambiguous. Trimming cost V 0 bases and J 1 base, with 4 bases left between them. Per germline, CDR1 MNHNY and CDR2 SVGAGI (reference sequence). The CDR3 length is 14 residues.

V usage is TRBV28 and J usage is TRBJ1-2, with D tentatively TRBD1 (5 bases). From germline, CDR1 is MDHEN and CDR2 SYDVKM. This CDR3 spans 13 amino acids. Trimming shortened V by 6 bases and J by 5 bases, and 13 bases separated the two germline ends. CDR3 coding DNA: TGTGCCAGCAGGGATGGGGGACGATATGGCTACACCTTC. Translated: CASRDGGRYGYTF.

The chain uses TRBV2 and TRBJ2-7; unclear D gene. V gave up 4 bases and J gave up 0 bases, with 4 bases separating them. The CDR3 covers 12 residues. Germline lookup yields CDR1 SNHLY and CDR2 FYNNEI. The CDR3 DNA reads TGTGCCAGCAGTGGGACCTCCTACGAGCAGTACTTC. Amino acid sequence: CASSGTSYEQYF.

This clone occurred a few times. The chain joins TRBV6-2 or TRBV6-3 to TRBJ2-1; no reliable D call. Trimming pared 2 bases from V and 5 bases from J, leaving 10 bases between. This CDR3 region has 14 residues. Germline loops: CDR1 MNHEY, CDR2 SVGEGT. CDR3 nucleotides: TGTGCCAGCAGTTACGGCGCCCTCAACAATGAGCAGTTCTTC. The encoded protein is CASSYGALNNEQFF.

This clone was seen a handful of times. The CDR3 coding sequence is TGCGCCAGCAGCTTGGAGAGCTATGGCTACACCTTC. Residues: CASSLESYGYTF. This chain connects TRBV5-1 to TRBJ1-2; D gene uncertain. The CDR3 is made up of 12 amino acids. The germline V gene encodes CDR1 SGHRS and CDR2 YFSETQ. Trimming took off 0 bases at V and 4 bases at J, with 4 bases between the two ends.

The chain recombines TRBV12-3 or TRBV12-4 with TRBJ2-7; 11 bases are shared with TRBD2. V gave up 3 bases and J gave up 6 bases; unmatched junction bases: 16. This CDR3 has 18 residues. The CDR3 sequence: CASSFRVVAGGRAVEQYF. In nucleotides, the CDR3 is TGTGCCAGCAGTTTTAGGGTGGTAGCGGGGGGGCGGGCTGTCGAGCAGTACTTC.

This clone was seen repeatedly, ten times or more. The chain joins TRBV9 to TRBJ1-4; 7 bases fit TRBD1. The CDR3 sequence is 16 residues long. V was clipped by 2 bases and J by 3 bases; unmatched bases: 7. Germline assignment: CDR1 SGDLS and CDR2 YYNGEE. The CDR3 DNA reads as TGTGCCAGCAGCGTCACTACCGGGACAGCTAATGAAAAACTGTTTTTT. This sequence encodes CASSVTTGTANEKLFF.

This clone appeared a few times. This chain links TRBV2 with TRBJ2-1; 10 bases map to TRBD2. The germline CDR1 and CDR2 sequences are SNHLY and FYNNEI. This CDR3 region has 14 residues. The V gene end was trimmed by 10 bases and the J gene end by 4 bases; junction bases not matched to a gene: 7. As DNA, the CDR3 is TGTGCCACGAAGCGGGAGGGCCTTTACAATGAGCAGTTCTTC. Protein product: CATKREGLYNEQFF.

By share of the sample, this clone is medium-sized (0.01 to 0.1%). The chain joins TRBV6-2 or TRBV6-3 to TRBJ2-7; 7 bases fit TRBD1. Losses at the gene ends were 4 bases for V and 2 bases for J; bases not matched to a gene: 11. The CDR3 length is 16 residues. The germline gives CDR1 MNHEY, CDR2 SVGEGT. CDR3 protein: CASSWDDRAPTYEQYF. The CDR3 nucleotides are TGTGCCAGCAGTTGGGACGACAGGGCTCCAACCTACGAGCAGTACTTC.

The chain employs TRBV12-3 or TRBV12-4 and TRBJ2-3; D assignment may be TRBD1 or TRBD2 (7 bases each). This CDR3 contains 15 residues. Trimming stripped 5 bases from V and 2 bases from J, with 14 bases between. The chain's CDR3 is CASSPQGGYTDTQYF. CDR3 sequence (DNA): TGTGCCAGCAGTCCTCAGGGGGGGTACACAGATACGCAGTATTTT.

The CDR3 bases are TGCAGTGTCCCGGGACAGGTGAACACTGAAGCTTTCTTT. Amino acid sequence: CSVPGQVNTEAFF. The V call is TRBV20-1, the J call TRBJ1-1, with 8 nucleotides matching TRBD1. With V trimmed by 7 bases and J by 0 bases, 4 bases remained unmatched. The CDR3 contains 13 residues. Germline V gives CDR1 DFQATT, CDR2 SNEGSKA (reference sequence).

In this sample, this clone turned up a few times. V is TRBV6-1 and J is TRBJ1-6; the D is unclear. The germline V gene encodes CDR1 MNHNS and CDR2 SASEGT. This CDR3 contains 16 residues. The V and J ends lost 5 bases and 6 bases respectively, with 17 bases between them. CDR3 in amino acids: CASSSGKVFSNSPLHF. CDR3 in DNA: TGTGCCAGCAGTTCCGGGAAGGTCTTTTCTAATTCACCCCTCCACTTT.

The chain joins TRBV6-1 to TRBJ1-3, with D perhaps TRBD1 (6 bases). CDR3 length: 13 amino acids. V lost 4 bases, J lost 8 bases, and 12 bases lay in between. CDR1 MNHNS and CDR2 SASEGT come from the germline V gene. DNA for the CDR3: TGTGCCAGCAGTGGGGACAAGGTTGACACCATATATTTT. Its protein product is CASSGDKVDTIYF.

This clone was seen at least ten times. This CDR3 is CASSLGPRWNSPLHF. The CDR3, as DNA: TGTGCCAGCAGCTTGGGCCCCCGGTGGAATTCACCCCTCCACTTT. The chain recombines TRBV5-4 with TRBJ1-6; D gene unclear. The V end was cut by 0 bases, the J end by 7 bases, with 11 bases between. The CDR3 sequence is 15 residues long. Germline assignment: CDR1 SGHNT and CDR2 YYREEE (reference sequence).

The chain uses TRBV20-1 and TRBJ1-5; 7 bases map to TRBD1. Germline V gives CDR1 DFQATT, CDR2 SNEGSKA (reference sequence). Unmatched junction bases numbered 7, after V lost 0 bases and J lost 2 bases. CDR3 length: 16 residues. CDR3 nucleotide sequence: TGCAGTGCTAGAGAGGCAGGGGGGGCGCGCAATCAGCCCCAGCATTTT. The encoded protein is CSAREAGGARNQPQHF.

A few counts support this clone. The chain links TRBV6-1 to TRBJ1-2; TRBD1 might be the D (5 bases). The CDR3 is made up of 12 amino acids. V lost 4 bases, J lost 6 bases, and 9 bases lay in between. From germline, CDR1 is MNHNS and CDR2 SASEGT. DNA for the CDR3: TGTGCCAGCAGTGGCAGGGTTGATGGCTACACCTTC. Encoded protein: CASSGRVDGYTF.

CDR3 in DNA: TGCGCCAGCTTAGCGGGAGGGCCCTACGAGCAGTACTTC. This translates into CASLAGGPYEQYF. The V call is TRBV10-2, the J call TRBJ2-7; 11 nucleotides line up with TRBD2. Per germline, CDR1 WSHSY and CDR2 SAAADI. J was trimmed by 2 bases and V by 8 bases; bases with no gene match: 2. The CDR3 extends over 13 amino acids.

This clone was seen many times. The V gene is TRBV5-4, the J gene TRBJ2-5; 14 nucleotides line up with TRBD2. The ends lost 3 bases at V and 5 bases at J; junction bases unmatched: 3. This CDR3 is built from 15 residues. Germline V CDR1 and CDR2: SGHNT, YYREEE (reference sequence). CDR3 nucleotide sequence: TGTGCCAGCAGCTCGAGACTAGCGGGGGGGGAGACCCAGTACTTC. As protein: CASSSRLAGGETQYF.

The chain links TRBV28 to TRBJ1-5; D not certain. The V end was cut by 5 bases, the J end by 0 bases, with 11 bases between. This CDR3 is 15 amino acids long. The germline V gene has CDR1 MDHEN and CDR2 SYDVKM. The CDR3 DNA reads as TGTGCCAGCAGTCGTCCGGACCATAGCAATCAGCCCCAGCATTTT. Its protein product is CASSRPDHSNQPQHF.

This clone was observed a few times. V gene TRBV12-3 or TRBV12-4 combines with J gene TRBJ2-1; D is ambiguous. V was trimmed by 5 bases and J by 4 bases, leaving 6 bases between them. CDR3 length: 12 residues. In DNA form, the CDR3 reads TGTGCCAGCAGTAATAATTACAATGAGCAGTTCTTC. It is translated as CASSNNYNEQFF.

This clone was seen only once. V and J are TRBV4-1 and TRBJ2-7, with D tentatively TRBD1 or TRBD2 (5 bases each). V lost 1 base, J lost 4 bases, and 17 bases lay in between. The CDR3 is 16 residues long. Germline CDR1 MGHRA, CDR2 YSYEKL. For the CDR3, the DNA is TGCGCCAGCAGCCAAGTTCTTGGGGGTTTTGAGTACGAGCAGTACTTC. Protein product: CASSQVLGGFEYEQYF.